This is a list of T cell receptor beta chains from one sample in a study of early T cells in non-severe SARS-CoV-2 infection. TCRdb called the 5' RACE reads again in MiXCR, with one record for every CDR3 protein. The top ten hold 6% to 7% of the sample, which has under 70,000 distinct CDR3 sequences, around 5.2% seen once. Sample: whole blood. The receptors shown here come from an adult who was a healthcare worker with PCR-confirmed SARS-CoV-2 infection or an uninfected control (not recorded which). The conserved cysteine and the conserved F or W are not part of the CDR3 here. A D gene is named only where the DNA matches it firmly.

j_call d_call v_call cdr3_aa
TRBJ2-1 TRBD1 TRBV12-3/TRBV12-4 ASSTSGTGRYNEQF
TRBJ2-3 - TRBV29-1 SVVEGGRPGTTQY
TRBJ2-7 - TRBV19 ACSAVNSYEQY
TRBJ1-6 - TRBV5-1 ASSAMGNSPLH
TRBJ2-7 - TRBV4-1 ASSQDQSNRYEQY
TRBJ1-1 TRBD1 TRBV12-3/TRBV12-4 ASSQQGYTEAF
TRBJ2-1 - TRBV5-4 ASSFVQSDEQF
TRBJ1-5 - TRBV27 ASSRAGQPQH
TRBJ2-7 TRBD1 TRBV20-1 SARDPGQGALVGVRVPYEQY
TRBJ1-2 TRBD1 TRBV19 ASTAGWAGGSYGYT
TRBJ2-3 - TRBV30 AWSVQAVSTDTQY
TRBJ2-3 TRBD1 TRBV3-1 ASSRSGTGGTDTQY